This T cell receptor (beta chain) was profiled in a study of blood T cell repertoires in COVID-19. Donors in Cohort 3 who had recovered were those with two negative PCRs, healthcare professional clearance, or resolution of their symptoms. Libraries were prepared by immunoSEQ multiplex PCR; TCRdb keeps only in-frame clonotypes and omits some of them. The sample yields under 250,000 clones, approximately 83% seen once. The CDR3 runs to 14 residues. Trimming pared 6 bases from V and 8 bases from J, leaving 16 bases between. The germline CDR1 and CDR2 sequences are LNHDA and SQIVND (reference sequence). Sequencing was done on a sample of PBMCs or T cells enriched from blood (not recorded which). This chain uses TRBV19 with TRBJ1-4; D remains unclear. This clonotype originated in a woman in her fifties or sixties who had recovered from COVID-19. CDR3 bases: TGTGCCAGTAGGGCAAGCCGGGGTAAAGAAAAACTGTTTTTT. The encoded protein is CASRASRGKEKLFF.